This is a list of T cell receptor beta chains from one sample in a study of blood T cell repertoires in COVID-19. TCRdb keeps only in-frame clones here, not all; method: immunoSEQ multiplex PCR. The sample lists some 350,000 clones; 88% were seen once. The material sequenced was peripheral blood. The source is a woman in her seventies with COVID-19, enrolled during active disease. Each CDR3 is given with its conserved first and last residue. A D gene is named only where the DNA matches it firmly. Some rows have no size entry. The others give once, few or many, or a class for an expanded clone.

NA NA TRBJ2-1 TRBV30 CAWTQLRGGEQFF TGTGCCTGGACCCAATTACGAGGAGGAGAGCAGTTCTTC
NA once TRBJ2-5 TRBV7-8 CASSPSETQYF TGTGCCAGCAGCCCCTCAGAGACCCAGTACTTC
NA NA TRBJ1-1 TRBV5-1 CASSGPRDTEAFF TGCGCCAGCAGCGGACCCAGGGACACTGAAGCTTTCTTT
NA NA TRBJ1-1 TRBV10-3 CATSAGGWGDTEAFF TGTGCCACCTCAGCCGGGGGATGGGGGGACACTGAAGCTTTCTTT
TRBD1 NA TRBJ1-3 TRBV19 CASSSFRDRGPSSGNTIYF TGTGCCAGTAGTTCCTTCCGGGACAGGGGCCCGAGCTCTGGAAACACCATATATTTT
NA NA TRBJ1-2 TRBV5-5 CASSLYQGQTYGYTF TGTGCCAGCAGCTTGTATCAGGGTCAGACCTATGGCTACACCTTC
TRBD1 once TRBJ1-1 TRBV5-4 CASSPRGPTEAFF TGTGCCAGCAGCCCAAGGGGGCCCACTGAAGCTTTCTTT
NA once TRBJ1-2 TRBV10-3 CAISEALNYGYTF TGTGCCATCAGTGAGGCCCTAAACTATGGCTACACCTTC
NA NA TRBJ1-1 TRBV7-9 CASSLGESVNTEAFF TGTGCCAGCAGCCTAGGGGAGAGCGTGAACACTGAAGCTTTCTTT
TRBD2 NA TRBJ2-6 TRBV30 CAWLLAGGPGANVLTF TGTGCCTGGTTACTAGCGGGGGGGCCCGGGGCCAACGTCCTGACTTTC
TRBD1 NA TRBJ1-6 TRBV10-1 CASSAGQGPSPLHF TGCGCCAGCAGCGCGGGACAGGGTCCTTCACCCCTCCACTTT
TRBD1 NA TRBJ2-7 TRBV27 CASSLGTGVPYEQYF TGTGCCAGCAGTTTAGGGACAGGGGTCCCCTACGAGCAGTACTTC
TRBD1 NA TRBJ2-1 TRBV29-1 CSVEVWTGPKVENEQFF TGCAGCGTTGAAGTTTGGACAGGGCCCAAAGTGGAGAATGAGCAGTTCTTC
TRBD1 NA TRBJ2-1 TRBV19 CASSIQGAYNEQFF TGTGCCAGTAGTATCCAGGGGGCCTACAATGAGCAGTTCTTC
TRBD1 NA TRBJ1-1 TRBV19 CASSMGQVLNTEAFF TGTGCCAGTAGTATGGGACAGGTATTGAACACTGAAGCTTTCTTT
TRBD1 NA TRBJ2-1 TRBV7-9 CASSLQGAAGNEQFF TGTGCCAGCAGCCTACAGGGGGCCGCGGGGAATGAGCAGTTCTTC
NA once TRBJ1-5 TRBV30 CAWSPGVQPQHF TGTGCCTGGAGCCCAGGGGTTCAGCCCCAGCATTTT
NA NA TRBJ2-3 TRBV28 CASSLSGDTQYF TGTGCCAGCAGTTTATCAGGGGATACGCAGTATTTT
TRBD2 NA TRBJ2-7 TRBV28 CASSVTSGGASQYF TGTGCCAGCAGCGTAACTAGCGGGGGGGCCTCGCAGTACTTC
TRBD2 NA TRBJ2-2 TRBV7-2 CASTRGGRGTNTGELFF TGTGCCAGCACCCGGGGGGGGCGGGGGACCAACACCGGGGAGCTGTTTTTT
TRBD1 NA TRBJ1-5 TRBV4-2 CASSRQGTANQPQHF TGTGCCAGCAGCCGACAGGGTACCGCAAATCAGCCCCAGCATTTT
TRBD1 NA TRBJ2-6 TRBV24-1 CATSDSTVTGADGANVLTF TGTGCCACCAGTGATAGCACGGTGACAGGGGCGGACGGGGCCAACGTCCTGACTTTC
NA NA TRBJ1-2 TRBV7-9 CASSLAQINYGYTF TGTGCCAGCAGCTTAGCACAGATTAACTATGGCTACACCTTC
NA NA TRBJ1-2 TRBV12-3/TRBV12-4 CASSLRGGGYTF TGTGCCAGCAGTTTAAGAGGGGGAGGCTACACCTTC
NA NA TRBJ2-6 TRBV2 CASSSGLSGANVLTF TGTGCCAGCAGTTCAGGGCTCTCTGGGGCCAACGTCCTGACTTTC
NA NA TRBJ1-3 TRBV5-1 CASQPRQDSGNTIYF TGCGCCAGCCAACCCCGACAGGACTCTGGAAACACCATATATTTT
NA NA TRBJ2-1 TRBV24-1 CATSDSPGTYNEQFF TGTGCCACCAGTGATTCCCCAGGGACCTACAATGAGCAGTTCTTC
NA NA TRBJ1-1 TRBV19 CASIADRNTEAFF TGTGCCAGTATCGCTGACAGGAACACTGAAGCTTTCTTT
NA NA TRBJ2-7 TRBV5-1 CASSRSQIGSYEQYF TGCGCCAGCAGCCGGAGCCAGATCGGCTCCTACGAGCAGTACTTC
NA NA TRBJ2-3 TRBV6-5 CASSYSGGALGTQYF TGTGCCAGCAGTTATAGTGGGGGGGCCCTTGGTACGCAGTATTTT
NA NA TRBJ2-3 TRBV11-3 CASSLGSPARDTDTQYF TGTGCCAGCAGCTTAGGATCCCCAGCGAGGGACACAGATACGCAGTATTTT
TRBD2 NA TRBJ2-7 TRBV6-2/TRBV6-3 CASSPMGGYEQYF TGTGCCAGCAGCCCCATGGGGGGGTACGAGCAGTACTTC
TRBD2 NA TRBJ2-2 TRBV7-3 CASSVIGGKNTGELFF TGTGCCAGCAGCGTTATCGGGGGGAAGAACACCGGGGAGCTGTTTTTT
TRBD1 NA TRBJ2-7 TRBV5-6 CASSLRDRHYSYEQYF TGTGCCAGCAGCTTGCGGGACAGGCATTACTCCTACGAGCAGTACTTC
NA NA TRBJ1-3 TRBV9 CASSNGTVVGNTIYF TGTGCCAGCAGCAACGGGACTGTGGTCGGAAACACCATATATTTT
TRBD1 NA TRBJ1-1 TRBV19 CASIPGKWGQGEAFF TGTGCCAGTATTCCAGGTAAATGGGGACAGGGTGAAGCTTTCTTT